The T cell receptor beta chain under discussion was sequenced for a study of blood T cell repertoires in COVID-19. In the study's own analysis: For nucleated cells, counts were estimated from reference gene primer amplification. Method: immunoSEQ multiplex PCR; TCRdb's copy keeps in-frame clones and lacks some. V, J and clone size reflect that table, while D and trimming were determined from the DNA. This table has almost 250,000 clones, 85% to 90% appearing once. Assignments of participants to cohorts depended upon their own reported clinical history. V was shortened by 3 bases and J by 7 bases, with 22 bases between the two germline ends. From germline, CDR1 is SGHAT and CDR2 FQNNGV. CDR3 length equals 17 residues.

This receptor was identified in a woman aged 30 to 39 who had recovered from COVID-19. The chain is built from TRBV11-2 and TRBJ2-1, with D tentatively TRBD2 (6 bases). Sequencing was carried out using PBMCs or T cells enriched from blood (not recorded which). The CDR3 region is CASSLQPGLDKYNEQFF. The CDR3, as DNA: TGTGCCAGCAGCTTGCAACCGGGACTGGACAAGTATAATGAGCAGTTCTTC. The full variable domain, with the rest looked up from reference TRBV11-2 and TRBJ2-1, is EAGVAQSPRYKIIEKRQSVAFWCNPISGHATLYWYQQILGQGPKLLIQFQNNGVVDDSQLPKDRFSAERLKGVDSTLKIQPAKLEDSAVYLCASSLQPGLDKYNEQFFGPGTRLTVL.